The source of this TCR beta chain is a study of shared clonotypes between healthy human individuals. Findings of the study overall: Naive subsets usually exceeded memory subsets in estimated richness.

Some clones are missing from TCRdb's copy, which holds only in-frame ones; the method was immunoSEQ multiplex PCR. The sample lists about 1 million clones; roughly 80% were seen once. Regarding this clone: Its specificity is not known.

CD45RA-negative memory and CD45RA+ naive subsets were split from the CD4+ cells. The ends were cut back, 2 bases at V and 2 bases at J, with 10 bases in the middle. The germline CDR1 and CDR2 sequences are MGHDK and SYGVNS. The CDR3 consists of 14 residues. The genes are TRBV25-1 and TRBJ2-7, with D uncertain. The receptor comes from a man aged 18 to 30 in good health. The sample was memory CD4+ T cells sorted from blood. The sample's subset: CD45RA-negative fraction. The CDR3 sequence is CASSEQGLTYEQYF. The CDR3 DNA sequence: TGTGCCAGCAGTGAACAAGGGCTTACCTACGAGCAGTACTTC.